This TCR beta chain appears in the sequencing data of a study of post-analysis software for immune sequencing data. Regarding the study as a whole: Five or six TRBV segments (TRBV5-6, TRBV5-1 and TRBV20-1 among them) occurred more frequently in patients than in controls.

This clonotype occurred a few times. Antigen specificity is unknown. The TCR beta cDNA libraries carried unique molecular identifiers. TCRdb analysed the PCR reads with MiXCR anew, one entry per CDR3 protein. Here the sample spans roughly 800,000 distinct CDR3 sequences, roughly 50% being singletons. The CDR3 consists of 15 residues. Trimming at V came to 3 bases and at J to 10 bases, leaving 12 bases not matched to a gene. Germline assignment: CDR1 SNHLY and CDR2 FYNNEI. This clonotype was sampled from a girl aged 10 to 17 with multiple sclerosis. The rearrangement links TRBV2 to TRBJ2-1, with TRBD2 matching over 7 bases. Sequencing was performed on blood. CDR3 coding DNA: TGTGCCAGCAGTGAGGCAGCGGGACCCACAGGAGAGCAGTTCTTC. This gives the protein CASSEAAGPTGEQFF. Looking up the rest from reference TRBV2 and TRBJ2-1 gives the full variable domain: EPEVTQTPSHQVTQMGQEVILRCVPISNHLYFYWYRQILGQKVEFLVSFYNNEISEKSEIFDDQFSVERPDGSNFTLKIRSTKLEDSAMYFCASSEAAGPTGEQFFGPGTRLTVL.